Listed below are T cell receptor beta chains from one sample, sequenced in a study of response to subunit inactivated influenza vaccine. TCRdb reprocessed the RT-PCR reads with MiXCR, giving one entry per CDR3 protein. The sample lists hundreds of thousands of distinct CDR3 sequences; 14% were seen once. Here the sequenced sample was PBMCs from blood, taken 14 to 15 days before vaccination. The receptors shown here come from a man aged 45 to 65 who received an inactivated influenza vaccine. Both conserved end residues are part of each CDR3. A D gene is named only where the DNA matches it firmly. Clone size, where shown, is once, few, many, or a class for clones that have expanded.

>TRBV14|TRBJ1-6|-|few
CASSQSRRSGFYNSPLHF
TGTGCCAGCAGCCAATCGCGCCGGAGCGGATTCTATAATTCACCCCTCCACTTT
>TRBV12-3/TRBV12-4|TRBJ2-1|TRBD1|few
CASSHRDRVSNEQFF
TGTGCCAGCAGCCACCGGGACAGGGTCTCCAATGAGCAGTTCTTC
>TRBV7-9|TRBJ2-2|-|-
CASSSYTNTGELFF
TGTGCCAGCAGCTCCTACACGAACACCGGGGAGCTGTTTTTT
>TRBV11-1|TRBJ2-5|TRBD1|-
CASSSGTAETQYF
TGTGCCAGCAGCTCTGGGACAGCGGAGACCCAGTACTTC
>TRBV12-3/TRBV12-4|TRBJ1-4|TRBD1|few
CASSGQGERTNEKLFF
TGTGCCAGCAGTGGACAGGGAGAACGAACTAATGAAAAACTGTTTTTT
>TRBV12-3/TRBV12-4|TRBJ1-2|TRBD1|few
CASSPLGGYYGYTF
TGTGCCAGCAGTCCACTAGGGGGCTACTATGGCTACACCTTC
>TRBV24-1|TRBJ1-5|-|-
CATGEGRGQPQHF
TGCGCCACCGGGGAGGGCAGGGGTCAGCCCCAGCATTTT
>TRBV9|TRBJ2-3|TRBD2|-
CASSVGLAGTDTQYF
TGTGCCAGCAGCGTAGGACTAGCGGGGACAGATACGCAGTATTTT
>TRBV12-3/TRBV12-4|TRBJ2-2|-|many
CASRFHSTNGELFF
TGTGCCAGCAGATTTCACAGTACGAATGGGGAGCTGTTTTTT
>TRBV5-6|TRBJ2-1|-|few
CASSPSLASEQFF
TGTGCCAGCAGCCCATCACTAGCTAGTGAGCAGTTCTTC
>TRBV14|TRBJ2-2|-|-
CASSQAPSVGGSGELFF
TGTGCCAGCAGCCAAGCCCCCTCGGTCGGGGGAAGCGGGGAGCTGTTTTTT
>TRBV12-3/TRBV12-4|TRBJ2-1|-|-
CASSTSGAKSYNEQFF
TGTGCCAGCAGCACTTCAGGGGCGAAGTCCTACAATGAGCAGTTCTTC
>TRBV4-2|TRBJ2-3|-|many
CASSQEHRADTQYF
TGTGCCAGCAGCCAAGAACACAGGGCAGATACGCAGTATTTT
>TRBV28|TRBJ2-5|-|-
CASSPARRVQETQYF
TGTGCCAGCAGTCCCGCCCGACGGGTTCAAGAGACCCAGTACTTC
>TRBV20-1|TRBJ2-7|-|-
CSARRQGGDEQYF
TGCAGTGCTAGACGACAGGGAGGGGACGAGCAGTACTTC
>TRBV10-3|TRBJ2-7|TRBD1|few
CAISQGQVTENF
TGTGCCATCAGCCAAGGACAGGTTACGGAAAACTTC
>TRBV24-1|TRBJ2-3|TRBD1|few
CATSDPRTGSTDTQYF
TGTGCCACCAGTGATCCAAGGACAGGGAGCACAGATACGCAGTATTTT
>TRBV28|TRBJ2-2|-|few
CASSLERLWGRTGELFF
TGTGCCAGCAGTTTAGAGAGGCTGTGGGGGCGCACCGGGGAGCTGTTTTTT
>TRBV5-1|TRBJ1-6|-|few
CASSQNGGSDSPLHF
TGCGCCAGCAGCCAAAACGGGGGTTCGGATTCACCCCTCCACTTT
>TRBV20-1|TRBJ1-3|-|-
CSAREGHGNTIYF
TGCAGTGCTAGAGAAGGGCACGGAAACACCATATATTTT
>TRBV3-1|TRBJ2-3|TRBD2|-
CASSSRGLADTDTQYF
TGTGCCAGCAGCTCTCGCGGACTAGCGGACACAGATACGCAGTATTTT
>TRBV5-1|TRBJ2-7|-|few
CASSTTMYEQYF
TGCGCCAGCAGCACAACAATGTACGAGCAGTACTTC
>TRBV9|TRBJ2-2|TRBD1|many
CASSAGQATGELFF
TGTGCCAGCAGCGCGGGACAGGCCACCGGGGAGCTGTTTTTT
>TRBV5-1|TRBJ2-3|-|few
CASSPGAGYNTDTQYF
TGCGCCAGCAGCCCCGGGGCGGGTTATAACACAGATACGCAGTATTTT
>TRBV20-1|TRBJ1-2|TRBD1|few
CSATQGAGKGYTF
TGCAGTGCGACCCAGGGGGCGGGGAAAGGCTACACCTTC
>TRBV7-2|TRBJ2-1|-|many
CASSLVYEQFF
TGTGCCAGCAGTTTAGTGTATGAGCAGTTCTTC
>TRBV28|TRBJ2-1|TRBD2|few
CASSLSLLAGLYNEQFF
TGTGCCAGCAGTCTATCCTTGTTAGCGGGGCTTTACAATGAGCAGTTCTTC
>TRBV6-1|TRBJ2-5|TRBD2|few
CASLRTRRETQYF
TGTGCCAGCCTCAGGACTAGGCGGGAGACCCAGTACTTC
>TRBV28|TRBJ1-5|TRBD1|many
CASSWLGQGVQPQHF
TGTGCCAGCAGTTGGCTCGGACAGGGGGTTCAGCCCCAGCATTTT
>TRBV11-2|TRBJ2-1|-|-
CASSLRGGLFGEQFF
TGTGCCAGCAGCTTACGCGGGGGCCTCTTTGGTGAGCAGTTCTTC
>TRBV7-9|TRBJ1-4|-|few
CASSHLTGGEKLFF
TGTGCCAGCAGCCACCTTACGGGCGGTGAAAAACTGTTTTTT
>TRBV7-9|TRBJ1-1|TRBD1|many
CASSAGQGDTEAFF
TGTGCCAGCAGCGCGGGACAGGGGGACACTGAAGCTTTCTTT
>TRBV11-2|TRBJ2-5|TRBD1|few
CASSSYRGPGETQYF
TGTGCCAGCAGCTCCTACAGGGGGCCCGGGGAGACCCAGTACTTC
>TRBV3-1|TRBJ1-5|-|few
CASSQVRGTQPQHF
TGTGCCAGCAGCCAAGTTAGAGGGACTCAGCCCCAGCATTTT
>TRBV20-1|TRBJ2-1|-|few
CSAPFLGSSYNEQFF
TGCAGTGCTCCGTTTCTAGGTTCCTCCTACAATGAGCAGTTCTTC
>TRBV4-3|TRBJ2-7|-|once
CASSQLTGNLGHEQYF
TGCGCCAGCAGCCAATTAACGGGAAACCTCGGCCACGAGCAGTACTTC
>TRBV7-6|TRBJ2-1|TRBD2|few
CASSMSSSSGSYNEQFF
TGTGCCAGCAGCATGAGCTCCTCTAGCGGGTCCTACAATGAGCAGTTCTTC
>TRBV2|TRBJ1-2|TRBD1|many
CASTRQGDYGYTF
TGTGCCAGCACTAGACAGGGCGACTATGGCTACACCTTC
>TRBV12-3/TRBV12-4|TRBJ2-1|TRBD2|few
CASSFAGTSGPYEQFF
TGTGCCAGCAGTTTCGCCGGGACTAGCGGGCCCTATGAGCAGTTCTTC
>TRBV21-1|TRBJ2-1|-|few
CASSLGGSTSEGGHEQFF
TGTGCCAGCAGCTTGGGGGGGTCTACTAGCGAAGGGGGCCATGAGCAGTTCTTC
>TRBV7-9|TRBJ2-7|-|few
CASSSAPAGNHEQYF
TGTGCCAGCAGCTCGGCCCCGGCAGGGAATCACGAGCAGTACTTC
>TRBV20-1|TRBJ2-3|TRBD2|-
CSAKLAGGSVDTQYF
TGCAGTGCAAAACTAGCGGGAGGTTCAGTAGATACGCAGTATTTT
>TRBV18|TRBJ2-1|-|few
CASSKLYNEQFF
TGTGCCAGCTCAAAGTTGTACAATGAGCAGTTCTTC
>TRBV27|TRBJ1-2|-|-
CASRGNYGYTF
TGTGCCAGCAGGGGTAACTATGGCTACACCTTC
>TRBV10-3|TRBJ1-2|-|few
CAIERQGYGYTF
TGTGCCATAGAACGGCAGGGCTATGGCTACACCTTC
>TRBV5-1|TRBJ2-1|TRBD1|few
CASSLGQGAERINNEQFF
TGCGCCAGCAGCTTGGGACAGGGGGCGGAGAGGATTAACAATGAGCAGTTCTTC